This T cell receptor (beta chain) was profiled in a study of blood T cell repertoires in COVID-19. Overall study context: T cells, B-cell-depleted T cells, or PBMCs supplied cDNA or gDNA.

Trimming removed 2 bases from V and 4 bases from J; junction bases left unmatched: 5. There are 14 residues in the CDR3. Germline V CDR1 and CDR2: MNHNS, SASEGT. One Seattle source followed patients from active infection through their disease course. Generated by immunoSEQ multiplex PCR, the TCRdb table keeps only in-frame clones and is missing some. The sample lists about 440,000 clones; around 88% were seen once. Sequenced input: peripheral blood. V gene TRBV6-1 combines with J gene TRBJ2-7; TRBD1 aligns across 7 bases. This receptor was obtained from a woman aged 45-65 years with COVID-19, enrolled during active disease. The CDR3 bases are TGTGCCAGCAGTGAATTGGGACAGCTATACGAGCAGTACTTC. Amino acid sequence: CASSELGQLYEQYF.